What follows is one T cell receptor beta chain and its context. Sequencing used immunoSEQ multiplex PCR; TCRdb keeps in-frame clones, though not all of them. The repertoire holds about 100,000 clones, with around nine tenths as singletons. This specimen belongs to a study of T cell changes during pregnancy in multiple sclerosis. The clonotype was recovered from a female donor with multiple sclerosis, enrolled in a pregnancy study. The sample consisted of peripheral blood, taken in the second trimester of pregnancy.

The CDR3, as DNA: TGTGCCAGTAATCGGGGGTCGAACTATGGCTACACCTTC. This gives the protein CASNRGSNYGYTF. The rearrangement uses TRBV19 and TRBJ1-2; weak D call: TRBD1 (5 bases). V dropped 7 bases and J dropped 2 bases, with 11 bases sitting between them. Germline CDR1 LNHDA, CDR2 SQIVND (reference sequence). The CDR3 is 13 residues long.